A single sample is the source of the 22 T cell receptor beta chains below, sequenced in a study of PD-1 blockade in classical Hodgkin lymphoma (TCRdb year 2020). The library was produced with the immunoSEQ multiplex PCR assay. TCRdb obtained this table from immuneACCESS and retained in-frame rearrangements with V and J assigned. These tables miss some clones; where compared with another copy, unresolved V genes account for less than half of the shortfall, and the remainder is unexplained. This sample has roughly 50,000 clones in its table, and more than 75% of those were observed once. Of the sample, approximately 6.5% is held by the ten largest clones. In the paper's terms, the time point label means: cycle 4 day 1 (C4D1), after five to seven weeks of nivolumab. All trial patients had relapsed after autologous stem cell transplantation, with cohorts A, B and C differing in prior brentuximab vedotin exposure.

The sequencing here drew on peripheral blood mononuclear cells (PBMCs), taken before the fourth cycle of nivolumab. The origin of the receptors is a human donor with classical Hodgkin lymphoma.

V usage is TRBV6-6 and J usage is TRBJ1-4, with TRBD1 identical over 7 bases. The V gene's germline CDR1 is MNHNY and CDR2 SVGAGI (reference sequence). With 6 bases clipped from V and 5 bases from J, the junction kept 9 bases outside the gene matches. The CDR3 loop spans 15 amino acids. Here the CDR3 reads CASRPYGTVNEKLFF. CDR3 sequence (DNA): TGTGCCAGCAGGCCCTACGGGACAGTAAATGAAAAACTGTTTTTT.

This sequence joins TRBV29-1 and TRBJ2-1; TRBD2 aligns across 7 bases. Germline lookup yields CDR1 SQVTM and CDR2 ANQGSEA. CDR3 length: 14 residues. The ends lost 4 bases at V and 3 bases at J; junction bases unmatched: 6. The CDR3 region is CSVGGGLNYNEQFF. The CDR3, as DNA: TGCAGCGTTGGGGGGGGATTGAACTACAATGAGCAGTTCTTC.

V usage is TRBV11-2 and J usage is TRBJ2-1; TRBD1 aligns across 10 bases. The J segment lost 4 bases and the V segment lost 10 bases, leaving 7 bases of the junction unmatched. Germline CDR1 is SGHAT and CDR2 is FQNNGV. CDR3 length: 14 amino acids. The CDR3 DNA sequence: TGTGCCACCGTCCGGGACAGGGGTTACAATGAGCAGTTCTTC. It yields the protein CATVRDRGYNEQFF.

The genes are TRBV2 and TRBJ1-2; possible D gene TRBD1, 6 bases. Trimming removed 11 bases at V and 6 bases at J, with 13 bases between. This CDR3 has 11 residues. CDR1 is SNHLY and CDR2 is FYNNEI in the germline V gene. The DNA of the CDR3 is TGTGCCGACCAGGGGAGCGATGGCTACACCTTC. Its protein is CADQGSDGYTF. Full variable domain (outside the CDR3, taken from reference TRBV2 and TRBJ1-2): EPEVTQTPSHQVTQMGQEVILRCVPISNHLYFYWYRQILGQKVEFLVSFYNNEISEKSEIFDDQFSVERPDGSNFTLKIRSTKLEDSAMYFCADQGSDGYTFGSGTRLTVV.

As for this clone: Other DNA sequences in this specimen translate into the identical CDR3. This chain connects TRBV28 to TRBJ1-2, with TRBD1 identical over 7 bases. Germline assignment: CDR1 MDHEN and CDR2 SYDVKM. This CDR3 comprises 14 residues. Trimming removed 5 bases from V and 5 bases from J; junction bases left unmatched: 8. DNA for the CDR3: TGTGCCAGCAGTGCGGGGACAGCGAATTATGGCTACACCTTC. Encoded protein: CASSAGTANYGYTF.

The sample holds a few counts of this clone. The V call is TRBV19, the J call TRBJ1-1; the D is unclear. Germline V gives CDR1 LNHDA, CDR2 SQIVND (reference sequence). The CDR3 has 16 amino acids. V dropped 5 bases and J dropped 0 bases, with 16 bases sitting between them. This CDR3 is CASSGGLSRVNTEAFF. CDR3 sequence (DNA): TGTGCCAGTAGTGGAGGACTTTCAAGGGTGAACACTGAAGCTTTCTTT. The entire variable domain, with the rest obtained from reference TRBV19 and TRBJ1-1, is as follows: DGGITQSPKYLFRKEGQNVTLSCEQNLNHDAMYWYRQDPGQGLRLIYYSQIVNDFQKGDIAEGYSVSREKKESFPLTVTSAQKNPTAFYLCASSGGLSRVNTEAFFGQGTRLTVV.

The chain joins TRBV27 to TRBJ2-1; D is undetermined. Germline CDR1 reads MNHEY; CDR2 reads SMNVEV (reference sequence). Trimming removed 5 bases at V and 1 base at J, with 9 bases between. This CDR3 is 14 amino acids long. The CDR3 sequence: CASSPPRSYNEQFF. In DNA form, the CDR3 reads TGTGCCAGCAGTCCCCCTAGGTCCTACAATGAGCAGTTCTTC.

The CDR3 region is CASSLSVAYEQYF. The CDR3 DNA sequence: TGCGCCAGCAGCTTGTCAGTCGCCTACGAGCAGTACTTC. V gene TRBV5-1 combines with J gene TRBJ2-7; D is ambiguous. This CDR3 is 13 amino acids long. V dropped 1 base and J dropped 2 bases, with 7 bases sitting between them. Germline V gives CDR1 SGHRS, CDR2 YFSETQ.

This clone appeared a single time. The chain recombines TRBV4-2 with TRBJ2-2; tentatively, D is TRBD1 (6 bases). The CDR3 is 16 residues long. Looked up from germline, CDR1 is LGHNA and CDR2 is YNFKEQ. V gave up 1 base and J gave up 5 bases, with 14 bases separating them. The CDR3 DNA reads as TGTGCCAGCAGCCAAGTTACGGCAGGGGTTACCGGGGAGCTGTTTTTT. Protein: CASSQVTAGVTGELFF.

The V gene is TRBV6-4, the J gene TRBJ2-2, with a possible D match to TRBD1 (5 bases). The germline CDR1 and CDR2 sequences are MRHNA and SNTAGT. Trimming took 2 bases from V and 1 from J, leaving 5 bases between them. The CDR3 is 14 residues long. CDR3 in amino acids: CASSDGQNTGELFF. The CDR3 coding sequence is TGTGCCAGCAGTGACGGACAGAACACCGGGGAGCTGTTTTTT.

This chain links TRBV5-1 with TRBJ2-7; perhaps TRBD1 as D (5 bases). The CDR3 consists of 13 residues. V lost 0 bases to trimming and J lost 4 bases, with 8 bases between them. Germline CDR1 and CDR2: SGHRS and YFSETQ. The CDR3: CASSLESGYEQYF. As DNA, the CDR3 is TGCGCCAGCAGCTTGGAATCAGGGTACGAGCAGTACTTC.

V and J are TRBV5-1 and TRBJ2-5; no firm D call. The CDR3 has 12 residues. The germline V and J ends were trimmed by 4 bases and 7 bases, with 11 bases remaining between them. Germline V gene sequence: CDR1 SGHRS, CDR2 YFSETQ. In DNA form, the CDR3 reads TGCGCCAGCAGCCTCCGAGCAGGGACCCAGTACTTC. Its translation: CASSLRAGTQYF.

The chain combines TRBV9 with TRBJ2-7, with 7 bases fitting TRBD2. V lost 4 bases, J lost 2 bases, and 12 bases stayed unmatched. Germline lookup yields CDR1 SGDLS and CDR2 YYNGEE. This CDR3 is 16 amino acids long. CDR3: CASSPAGLAEPYEQYF. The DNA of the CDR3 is TGTGCCAGCAGCCCGGCGGGGCTAGCGGAACCCTACGAGCAGTACTTC.

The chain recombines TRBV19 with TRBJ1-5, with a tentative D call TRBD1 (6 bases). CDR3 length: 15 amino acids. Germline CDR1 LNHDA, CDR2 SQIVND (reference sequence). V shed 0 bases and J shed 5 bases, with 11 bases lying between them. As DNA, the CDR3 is TGTGCCAGTAGTATAGAGGGCAGGGGTTATCAGCCCCAGCATTTT. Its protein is CASSIEGRGYQPQHF.

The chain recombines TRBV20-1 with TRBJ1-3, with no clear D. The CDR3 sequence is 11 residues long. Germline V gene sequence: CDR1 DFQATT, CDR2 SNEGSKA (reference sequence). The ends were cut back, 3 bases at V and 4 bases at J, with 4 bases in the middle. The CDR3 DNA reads TGCAGTGCTAGGGAAGGAAACACCATATATTTT. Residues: CSAREGNTIYF.

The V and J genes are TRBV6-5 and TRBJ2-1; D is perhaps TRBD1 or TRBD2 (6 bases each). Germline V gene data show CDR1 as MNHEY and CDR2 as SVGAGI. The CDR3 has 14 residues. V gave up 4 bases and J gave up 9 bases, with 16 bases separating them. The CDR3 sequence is CASSSPGARGEQFF. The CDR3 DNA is TGTGCCAGCAGTTCCCCGGGGGCCAGGGGTGAGCAGTTCTTC.

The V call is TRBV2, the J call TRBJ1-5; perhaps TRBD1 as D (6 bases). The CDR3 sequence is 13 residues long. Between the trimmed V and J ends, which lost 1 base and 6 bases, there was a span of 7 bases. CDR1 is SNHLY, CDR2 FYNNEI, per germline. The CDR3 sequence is CASSEEGVQPQHF. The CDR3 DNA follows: TGTGCCAGCAGTGAAGAGGGGGTTCAGCCCCAGCATTTT.

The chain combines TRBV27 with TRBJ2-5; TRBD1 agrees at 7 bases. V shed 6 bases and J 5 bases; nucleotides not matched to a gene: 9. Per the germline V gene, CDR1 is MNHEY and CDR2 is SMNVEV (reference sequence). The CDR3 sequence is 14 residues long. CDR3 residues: CASRPQGIWETQYF. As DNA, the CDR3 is TGTGCCAGCAGGCCACAGGGGATTTGGGAGACCCAGTACTTC.

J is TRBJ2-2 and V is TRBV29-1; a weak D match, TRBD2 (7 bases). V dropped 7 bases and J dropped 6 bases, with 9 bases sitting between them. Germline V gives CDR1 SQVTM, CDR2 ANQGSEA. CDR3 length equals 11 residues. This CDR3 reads CSAGGPGELFF. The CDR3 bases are TGCAGCGCCGGGGGGCCCGGGGAGCTGTTTTTT.

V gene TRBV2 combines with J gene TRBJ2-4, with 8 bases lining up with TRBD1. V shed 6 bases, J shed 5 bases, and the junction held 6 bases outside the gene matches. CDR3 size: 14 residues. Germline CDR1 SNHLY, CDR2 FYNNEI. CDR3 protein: CASRDRAIQNIQYF. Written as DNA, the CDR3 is TGTGCCAGCAGGGACAGGGCGATCCAAAACATTCAGTACTTC.

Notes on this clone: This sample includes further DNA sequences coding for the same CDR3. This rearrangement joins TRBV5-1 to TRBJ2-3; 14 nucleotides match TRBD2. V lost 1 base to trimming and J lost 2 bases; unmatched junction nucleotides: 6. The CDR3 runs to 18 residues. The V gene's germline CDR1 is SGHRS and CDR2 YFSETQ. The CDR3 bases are TGCGCCAGCAGCTTGACCGGACTAGCGGGGGGTAACACAGATACGCAGTATTTT. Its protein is CASSLTGLAGGNTDTQYF.

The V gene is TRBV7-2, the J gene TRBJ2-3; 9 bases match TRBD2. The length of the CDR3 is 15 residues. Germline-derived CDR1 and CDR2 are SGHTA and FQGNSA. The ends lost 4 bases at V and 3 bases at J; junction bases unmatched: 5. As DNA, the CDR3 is TGTGCCAGCAGCTACCAAGCGGGGGGTACAGATACGCAGTATTTT. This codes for CASSYQAGGTDTQYF.